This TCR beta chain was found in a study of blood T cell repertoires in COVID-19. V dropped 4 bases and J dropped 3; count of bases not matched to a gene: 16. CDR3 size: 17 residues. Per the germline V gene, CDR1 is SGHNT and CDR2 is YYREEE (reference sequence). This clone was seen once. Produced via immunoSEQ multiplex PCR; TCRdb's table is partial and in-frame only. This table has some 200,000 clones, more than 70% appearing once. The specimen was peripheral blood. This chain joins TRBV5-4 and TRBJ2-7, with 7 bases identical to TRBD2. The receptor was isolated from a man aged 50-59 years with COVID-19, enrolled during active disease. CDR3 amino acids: CASSGTKDSDTYYEQYF. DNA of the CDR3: TGTGCCAGCAGCGGGACTAAGGATTCAGATACTTACTACGAGCAGTACTTC.